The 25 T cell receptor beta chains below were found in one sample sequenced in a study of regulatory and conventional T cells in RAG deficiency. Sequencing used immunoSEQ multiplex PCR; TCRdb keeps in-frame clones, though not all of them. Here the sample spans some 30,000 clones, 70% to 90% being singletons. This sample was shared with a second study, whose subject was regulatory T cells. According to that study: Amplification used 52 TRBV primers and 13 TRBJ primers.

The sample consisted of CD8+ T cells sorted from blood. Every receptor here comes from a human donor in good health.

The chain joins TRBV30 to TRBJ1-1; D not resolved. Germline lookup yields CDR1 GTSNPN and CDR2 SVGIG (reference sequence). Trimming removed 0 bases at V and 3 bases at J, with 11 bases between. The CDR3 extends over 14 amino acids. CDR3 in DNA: TGTGCCTGGAGTGTCTCCGGTCGGTACACTGAAGCTTTCTTT. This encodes CAWSVSGRYTEAFF.

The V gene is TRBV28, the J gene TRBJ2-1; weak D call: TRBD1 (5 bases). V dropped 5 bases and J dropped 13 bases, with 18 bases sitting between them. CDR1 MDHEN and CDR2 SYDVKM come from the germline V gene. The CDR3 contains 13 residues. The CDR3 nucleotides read TGTGCCAGCAGTATTTCGAAAAAAGGGGAACAGTTCTTC. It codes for CASSISKKGEQFF.

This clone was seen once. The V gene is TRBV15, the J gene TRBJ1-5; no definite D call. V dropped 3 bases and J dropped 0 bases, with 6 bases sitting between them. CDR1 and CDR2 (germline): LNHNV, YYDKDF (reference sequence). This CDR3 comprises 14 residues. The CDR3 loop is CATSRAYSNQPQHF. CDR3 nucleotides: TGTGCCACCAGCAGGGCCTATAGCAATCAGCCCCAGCATTTT.

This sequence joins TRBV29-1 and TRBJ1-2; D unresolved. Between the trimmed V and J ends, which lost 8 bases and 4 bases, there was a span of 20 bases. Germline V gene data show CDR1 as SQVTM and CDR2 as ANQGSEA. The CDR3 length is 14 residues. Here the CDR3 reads CSPGPLPPFYGYTF. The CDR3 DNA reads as TGCAGCCCCGGACCCTTGCCCCCCTTCTATGGCTACACCTTC.

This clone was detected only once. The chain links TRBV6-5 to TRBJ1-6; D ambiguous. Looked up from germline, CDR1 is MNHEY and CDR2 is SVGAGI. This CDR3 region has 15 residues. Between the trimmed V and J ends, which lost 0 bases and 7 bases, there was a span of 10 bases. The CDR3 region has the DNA TGTGCCAGCAGTTACTCGAGCCAGGCGAATTCACCCCTCCACTTT. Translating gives CASSYSSQANSPLHF.

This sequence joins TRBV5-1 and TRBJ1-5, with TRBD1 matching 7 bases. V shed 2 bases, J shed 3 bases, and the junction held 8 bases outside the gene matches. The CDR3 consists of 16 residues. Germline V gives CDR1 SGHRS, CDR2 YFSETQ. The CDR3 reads CASSFGTGENNQPQHF. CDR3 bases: TGCGCCAGCAGCTTCGGAACAGGGGAAAACAATCAGCCCCAGCATTTT. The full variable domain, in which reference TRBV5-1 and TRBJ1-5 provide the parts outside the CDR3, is KAGVTQTPRYLIKTRGQQVTLSCSPISGHRSVSWYQQTPGQGLQFLFEYFSETQRNKGNFPGRFSGRQFSNSRSEMNVSTLELGDSALYLCASSFGTGENNQPQHFGDGTRLSIL.

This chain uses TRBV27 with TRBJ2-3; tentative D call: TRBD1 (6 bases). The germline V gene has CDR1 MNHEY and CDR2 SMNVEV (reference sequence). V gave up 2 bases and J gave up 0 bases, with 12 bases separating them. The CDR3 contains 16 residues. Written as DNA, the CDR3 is TGTGCCAGCAGTTTAGAGGGGGTCGTGAGCACAGATACGCAGTATTTT. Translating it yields CASSLEGVVSTDTQYF.

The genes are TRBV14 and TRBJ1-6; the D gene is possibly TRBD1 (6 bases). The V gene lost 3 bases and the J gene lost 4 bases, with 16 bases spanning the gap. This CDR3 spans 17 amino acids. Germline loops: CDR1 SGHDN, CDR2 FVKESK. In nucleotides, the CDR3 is TGTGCCAGCAGCCAGGGGACACCCCTCTCATATAATTCACCCCTCCACTTT. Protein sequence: CASSQGTPLSYNSPLHF.

The CDR3 DNA follows: TGTGCCAGCAGCTTCAGGGGGCGCGGGAATGAGCAGTTCTTC. Residues: CASSFRGRGNEQFF. The chain employs TRBV11-3 and TRBJ2-1; 8 nucleotides align to TRBD1. Germline-derived CDR1 and CDR2 are SGHNT and YENEEA. CDR3 size: 14 residues. Trimming cost V 3 bases and J 7 bases; bases outside gene matches: 5.

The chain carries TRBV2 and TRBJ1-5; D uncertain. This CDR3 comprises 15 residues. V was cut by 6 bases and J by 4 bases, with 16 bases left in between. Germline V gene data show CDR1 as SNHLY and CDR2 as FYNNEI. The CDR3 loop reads CASSPEGQENQPQHF. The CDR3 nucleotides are TGTGCCAGCAGCCCCGAAGGGCAAGAGAATCAGCCCCAGCATTTT.

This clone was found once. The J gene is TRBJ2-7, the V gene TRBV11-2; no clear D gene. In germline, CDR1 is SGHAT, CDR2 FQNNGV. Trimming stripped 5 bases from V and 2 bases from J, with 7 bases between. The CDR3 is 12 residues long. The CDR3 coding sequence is TGTGCCAGCAGCACAAACCCCTACGAGCAGTACTTC. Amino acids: CASSTNPYEQYF.

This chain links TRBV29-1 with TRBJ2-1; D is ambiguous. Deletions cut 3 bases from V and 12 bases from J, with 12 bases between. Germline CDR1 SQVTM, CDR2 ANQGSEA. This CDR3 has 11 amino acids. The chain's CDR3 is CSVEPENGQFF. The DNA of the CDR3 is TGCAGCGTTGAGCCCGAAAACGGGCAGTTCTTC.

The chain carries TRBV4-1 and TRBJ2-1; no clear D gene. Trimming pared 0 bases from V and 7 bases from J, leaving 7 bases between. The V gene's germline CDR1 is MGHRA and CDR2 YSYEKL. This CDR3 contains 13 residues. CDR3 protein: CASSQDQENEQFF. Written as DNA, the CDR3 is TGCGCCAGCAGCCAAGATCAAGAAAATGAGCAGTTCTTC.

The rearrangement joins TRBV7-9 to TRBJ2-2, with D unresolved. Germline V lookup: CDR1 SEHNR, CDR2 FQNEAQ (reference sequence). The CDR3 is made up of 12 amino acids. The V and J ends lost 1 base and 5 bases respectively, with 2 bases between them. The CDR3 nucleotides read TGTGCCAGCAGCTTAGTAACCGGGGAGCTGTTTTTT. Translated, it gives CASSLVTGELFF. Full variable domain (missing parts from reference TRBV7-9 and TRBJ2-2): DTGVSQNPRHKITKRGQNVTFRCDPISEHNRLYWYRQTLGQGPEFLTYFQNEAQLEKSRLLSDRFSAERPKGSFSTLEIQRTEQGDSAMYLCASSLVTGELFFGEGSRLTVL.

Here the CDR3 DNA reads TGTGCCAGTAGTATAGACCTAGAGACAGGACCCACAGATACGCAGTATTTT. Translated, it gives CASSIDLETGPTDTQYF. The rearrangement links TRBV19 to TRBJ2-3; TRBD1 might be the D (6 bases). V lost 0 bases and J 2 bases, leaving 15 bases between the germline ends. The CDR3 is 17 residues long. Germline CDR1 LNHDA, CDR2 SQIVND (reference sequence).

The chain's CDR3 is CASRQGSSQEQYF. As DNA, the CDR3 is TGTGCCAGCAGACAGGGGAGTTCGCAGGAGCAGTACTTC. This chain connects TRBV28 to TRBJ2-7; 7 bases agree with TRBD1. The CDR3 is made up of 13 amino acids. After removal of 6 bases from V and 7 bases from J, the junction contained 9 bases not matched to a gene. The V gene's germline CDR1 is MDHEN and CDR2 SYDVKM.

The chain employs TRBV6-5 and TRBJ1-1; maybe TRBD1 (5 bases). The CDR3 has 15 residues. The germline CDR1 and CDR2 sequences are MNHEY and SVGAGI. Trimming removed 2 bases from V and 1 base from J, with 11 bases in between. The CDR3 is CASSYVGTENTEAFF. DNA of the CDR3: TGTGCCAGCAGTTACGTCGGGACCGAGAACACTGAAGCTTTCTTT.

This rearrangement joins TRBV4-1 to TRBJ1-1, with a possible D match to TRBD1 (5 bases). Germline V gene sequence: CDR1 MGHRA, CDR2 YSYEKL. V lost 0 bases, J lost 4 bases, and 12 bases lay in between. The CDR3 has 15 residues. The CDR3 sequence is CASSQDRGGGTEAFF. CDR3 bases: TGCGCCAGCAGCCAAGATAGGGGTGGGGGCACTGAAGCTTTCTTT.

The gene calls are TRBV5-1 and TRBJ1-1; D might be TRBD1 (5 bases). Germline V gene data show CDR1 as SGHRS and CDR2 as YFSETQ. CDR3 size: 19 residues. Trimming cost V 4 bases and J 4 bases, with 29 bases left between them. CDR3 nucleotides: TGCGCCAGCAGCCCTGGGAGGGACCTGCTTTCTACTTGGAGCACTGAAGCTTTCTTT. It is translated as CASSPGRDLLSTWSTEAFF.

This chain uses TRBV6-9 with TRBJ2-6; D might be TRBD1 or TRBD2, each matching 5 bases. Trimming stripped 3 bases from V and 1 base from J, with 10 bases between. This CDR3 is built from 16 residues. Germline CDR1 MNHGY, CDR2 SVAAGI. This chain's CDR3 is CASSYSGQSGANVLTF. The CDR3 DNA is TGTGCCAGCAGTTACTCGGGGCAGTCTGGGGCCAACGTCCTGACTTTC.

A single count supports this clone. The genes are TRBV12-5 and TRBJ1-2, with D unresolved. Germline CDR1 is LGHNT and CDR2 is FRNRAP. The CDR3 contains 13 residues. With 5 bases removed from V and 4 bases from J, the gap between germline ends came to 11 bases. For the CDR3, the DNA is TGTGCTAGTGGTGGAAGGGCGGGCTATGGCTACACCTTC. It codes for CASGGRAGYGYTF.

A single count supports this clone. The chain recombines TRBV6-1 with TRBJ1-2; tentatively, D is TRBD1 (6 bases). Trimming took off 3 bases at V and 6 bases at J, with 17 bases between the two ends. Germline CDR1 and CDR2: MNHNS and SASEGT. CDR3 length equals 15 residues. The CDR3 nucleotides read TGTGCCAGCAGTGACTCCCCCGGGGCAGGGGATGGCTACACCTTC. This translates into CASSDSPGAGDGYTF.

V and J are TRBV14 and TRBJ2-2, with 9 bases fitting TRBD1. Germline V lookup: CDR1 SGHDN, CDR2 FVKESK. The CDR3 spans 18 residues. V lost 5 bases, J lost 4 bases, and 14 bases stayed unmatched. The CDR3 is CASSLRPGQGKGTGELFF. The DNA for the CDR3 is TGTGCCAGCAGCTTGCGGCCGGGACAGGGAAAGGGCACCGGGGAGCTGTTTTTT.

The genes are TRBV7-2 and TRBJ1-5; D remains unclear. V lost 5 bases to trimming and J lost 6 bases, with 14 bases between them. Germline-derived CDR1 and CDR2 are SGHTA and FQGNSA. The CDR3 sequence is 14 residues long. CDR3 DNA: TGTGCCAGCAGCCTCCCATTTGGAGGTCAGCCCCAGCATTTT. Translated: CASSLPFGGQPQHF.

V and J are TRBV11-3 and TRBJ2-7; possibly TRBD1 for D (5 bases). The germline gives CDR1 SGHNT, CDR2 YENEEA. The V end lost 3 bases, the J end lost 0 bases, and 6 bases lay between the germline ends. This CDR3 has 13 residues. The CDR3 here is CASSLTASYEQYF. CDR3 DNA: TGTGCCAGCAGCTTGACAGCCTCCTACGAGCAGTACTTC.